These 10 T cell receptor beta chains originate from one sample sequenced in a study of T cell responses to AZD1222 COVID-19 vaccine. Profiled with immunoSEQ multiplex PCR; TCRdb holds only in-frame clones, not every one. The table records about 170,000 clones, 92% of them present only once. The starting material was peripheral blood, obtained on day 0 of AZD1222 vaccination. These receptors all come from an adult in good health.

This clone was observed a handful of times. The chain has TRBV5-6 and TRBJ1-2, with 8 bases lining up with TRBD1. The germline gives CDR1 SGHDT, CDR2 YYEEEE. The junction had 9 bases not matched to a gene; V was cut back by 4 bases and J by 4 bases. The CDR3 contains 15 residues. Written as DNA, the CDR3 is TGTGCCAGCAGCCGGGCCCGGACAGGGATCTATGGCTACACCTTC. It encodes CASSRARTGIYGYTF.

The gene calls are TRBV7-3 and TRBJ2-2; D tentatively fits TRBD1 or TRBD2 (5 bases each). V lost 2 bases to trimming and J lost 4 bases, with 11 bases between them. This CDR3 has 15 amino acids. Germline CDR1 SGHTA, CDR2 FQGTGA. CDR3 protein: CASSLVGDGTGELFF. In nucleotides, the CDR3 is TGTGCCAGCAGCTTAGTGGGGGATGGCACCGGGGAGCTGTTTTTT.

The chain couples TRBV19 to TRBJ1-1, with D unclear. Germline V gene sequence: CDR1 LNHDA, CDR2 SQIVND (reference sequence). V was shortened by 3 bases and J by 0 bases, with 5 bases between the two germline ends. The CDR3 is made up of 13 amino acids. DNA for the CDR3: TGTGCCAGTAGTATGGGGTTGAACACTGAAGCTTTCTTT. Translation: CASSMGLNTEAFF.

The V gene is TRBV19, the J gene TRBJ2-1, with 8 bases aligning to TRBD2. CDR1 and CDR2 (germline): LNHDA, SQIVND (reference sequence). The V gene end was trimmed by 5 bases and the J gene end by 0 bases; junction bases not matched to a gene: 9. The length of the CDR3 is 17 residues. In DNA form, the CDR3 reads TGTGCCAGTAGTGGGGGGACTAGGGGGATCTCCTACAATGAGCAGTTCTTC. Residues: CASSGGTRGISYNEQFF.

The V gene is TRBV5-1, the J gene TRBJ2-3; TRBD2 agrees at 16 bases. The junction had 5 bases not matched to a gene; V was cut back by 3 bases and J by 1 base. This CDR3 comprises 18 residues. The V gene's germline CDR1 is SGHRS and CDR2 YFSETQ. The CDR3 sequence is CASSWGLAGGRGTDTQYF. The CDR3 DNA sequence: TGCGCCAGCAGCTGGGGACTAGCGGGAGGGCGGGGCACAGATACGCAGTATTTT. The whole variable domain, remainder taken from reference TRBV5-1 and TRBJ2-3, is KAGVTQTPRYLIKTRGQQVTLSCSPISGHRSVSWYQQTPGQGLQFLFEYFSETQRNKGNFPGRFSGRQFSNSRSEMNVSTLELGDSALYLCASSWGLAGGRGTDTQYFGPGTRLTVL.

The gene calls are TRBV6-5 and TRBJ2-5; D gene ambiguous. Germline V lookup: CDR1 MNHEY, CDR2 SVGAGI. Trimming cost V 5 bases and J 2 bases, with 15 bases left between them. The CDR3 is 15 residues long. The DNA of the CDR3 is TGTGCCAGCAGTCCACGGCGTAAAGGGCAAGAGACCCAGTACTTC. Its translation is CASSPRRKGQETQYF.

The genes are TRBV15 and TRBJ1-2; D gene unclear. This CDR3 comprises 13 residues. Trimming cost V 5 bases and J 8 bases, with 15 bases left between them. CDR1 and CDR2 from the germline V gene are LNHNV and YYDKDF (reference sequence). In DNA form, the CDR3 reads TGTGCCACCAGCTCTGGGTCCCGATTGGGCTACACCTTC. This gives the protein CATSSGSRLGYTF.

The chain uses TRBV19 and TRBJ1-4, with D possibly matching TRBD1 (5 bases). The CDR3 sequence is 13 residues long. V was clipped by 8 bases and J by 5 bases, with 12 bases between them. Per the germline V gene, CDR1 is LNHDA and CDR2 is SQIVND (reference sequence). CDR3 loop: CASRDLGNEKLFF. The CDR3 region has the DNA TGTGCCAGTCGGGACTTGGGGAATGAAAAACTGTTTTTT.

V and J are TRBV27 and TRBJ2-5, with 11 bases lining up with TRBD2. The CDR3 has 17 residues. Germline V lookup: CDR1 MNHEY, CDR2 SMNVEV (reference sequence). The V and J ends lost 4 bases and 3 bases, in that order; junction bases with no gene match: 10. DNA of the CDR3: TGTGCCAGCAGTTGGTCAAAGGGACTAGCGGAAGAAGAGACCCAGTACTTC. It translates to CASSWSKGLAEEETQYF.

This chain uses TRBV18 with TRBJ2-7; 8 nucleotides agree with TRBD2. Germline V gives CDR1 KGHSH, CDR2 LQKENI. This CDR3 is built from 16 residues. V lost 2 bases, J lost 6 bases, and 12 bases stayed unmatched. CDR3 DNA: TGTGCCAGCTCACCAGGGTACACGGGAGGGCCGGGCGAGCAGTACTTC. The encoded protein is CASSPGYTGGPGEQYF.